This TCR beta chain derives from a study of shared clonotypes between healthy human individuals. CDR3 length: 14 amino acids. Trimming stripped 2 bases from V and 7 bases from J, with 15 bases between. The V gene's germline CDR1 is MNHNS and CDR2 SASEGT. Only in-frame clones appear in the TCRdb table, and some are missing; sequencing was by immunoSEQ multiplex PCR. The sample has about 120,000 clones; 55% to 70% are singletons. The receptor was derived from a young woman in good health. This chain connects TRBV6-1 to TRBJ2-7, with D hard to call. Material for sequencing was memory CD8+ T cells sorted from blood. As for subset: CD45RO+ cells pooled with CCR7-negative TemRA cells. Here the CDR3 reads CASSEYAEPGEQYF. The CDR3 DNA follows: TGTGCCAGCAGTGAATACGCGGAGCCTGGGGAGCAGTACTTC.